The 8 T cell receptor beta chains in this list originate from one sample, sequenced in a study of cytomegalovirus exposure and HLA in healthy donors. Primers for the PCR totalled 60 Vbeta and 13 Jbeta. Assay used: immunoSEQ multiplex PCR; TCRdb lists only in-frame clones, some missing. The profile shows 200,000 or so clones, about 83% of them singletons. The sample consisted of PBMCs. These TCRs come from a young woman in good health and CMV-seropositive.

This clone turned up a few times. This CDR3 reads CASSPGTGGIEQFF. CDR3 bases: TGTGCCAGCAGTCCAGGGACAGGGGGCATTGAGCAGTTCTTC. V is TRBV27 and J is TRBJ2-1; TRBD1 aligns across 12 bases. The CDR3 is 14 amino acids. In germline, CDR1 is MNHEY, CDR2 SMNVEV (reference sequence). With 5 bases clipped from V and 9 bases from J, the junction kept 5 bases outside the gene matches.

This chain connects TRBV5-1 to TRBJ2-3, with 7 bases lining up with TRBD1. The V gene's germline CDR1 is SGHRS and CDR2 YFSETQ. The length of the CDR3 is 14 residues. With 2 bases clipped from V and 6 bases from J, the junction kept 6 bases outside the gene matches. In nucleotides, the CDR3 is TGCGCCAGCAGCTTAACAGGGGTGGGGGATACGCAGTATTTT. The encoded protein is CASSLTGVGDTQYF.

This chain links TRBV7-6 with TRBJ2-3; no reliable D call. The CDR3 contains 14 residues. V was trimmed by 2 bases and J by 0 bases, leaving 6 bases between them. Looked up from germline, CDR1 is SGHVS and CDR2 is FNYEAQ. The CDR3 coding sequence is TGTGCCAGCAGCTTACAAACTAGCACAGATACGCAGTATTTT. This codes for CASSLQTSTDTQYF.

The chain joins TRBV6-5 to TRBJ2-1, with 9 positions matching TRBD1. CDR1 and CDR2 from the germline V gene are MNHEY and SVGAGI. The CDR3 runs 14 residues. J lost 7 bases, V lost 6 bases, and 7 bases had no gene match. The CDR3 nucleotides read TGTGCCAGCAGGGCCGGGACAGGGTTGAATGAGCAGTTCTTC. The encoded protein is CASRAGTGLNEQFF.

Written as DNA, the CDR3 is TGTGCCAGCAGCCAAGAGGAGGAAGGCTATCAGCCCCAGCATTTT. Protein sequence: CASSQEEEGYQPQHF. The chain carries TRBV4-2 and TRBJ1-5; no firm D call. The V end lost 0 bases, the J end lost 5 bases, and 11 bases lay between the germline ends. This CDR3 is built from 15 residues. Germline V lookup: CDR1 LGHNA, CDR2 YNFKEQ.

The rearrangement links TRBV5-5 to TRBJ2-7; 7 nucleotides align to TRBD2. The CDR3 runs 18 residues. Germline CDR1 is SGHKS and CDR2 is YYEKEE (reference sequence). The J segment lost 3 bases and the V segment lost 4 bases, leaving 19 bases of the junction unmatched. The CDR3 coding sequence is TGTGCCAGCAGCCCGGCCCCCCCAGGACTAGGGCTTTACTACGAGCAGTACTTC. Residues: CASSPAPPGLGLYYEQYF.

CDR3 nucleotide sequence: TGCGCCAGCAGCTCCCAGACAGGGCTCAACTATGGCTACACCTTC. Residues: CASSSQTGLNYGYTF. The V and J genes are TRBV5-1 and TRBJ1-2; 7 nucleotides align to TRBD1. This CDR3 has 15 amino acids. V trimming: 3 bases; J trimming: 2 bases; junction bases outside the gene matches: 7. CDR1 SGHRS and CDR2 YFSETQ come from the germline V gene.

The rearrangement links TRBV4-1 to TRBJ2-3, with D possibly matching TRBD2 (5 bases). Trimming removed 3 bases at V and 4 bases at J, with 17 bases between. From germline, CDR1 is MGHRA and CDR2 YSYEKL. The CDR3 is made up of 16 amino acids. The chain's CDR3 is CASSQDDSEEPDTQYF. CDR3 coding DNA: TGCGCCAGCAGCCAGGATGATAGCGAAGAACCAGATACGCAGTATTTT.